This TCR beta chain appears in the sequencing data of a study of blood T cell repertoires in COVID-19. The overall study: Some COVID-19 samples were acute and others convalescent; all came from the United States, Italy and Spain. T cells, B-cell-depleted T cells, or PBMCs supplied cDNA or gDNA.

In terms of age and location, participants ranged from roughly 18 to 90 years and lived in about 25 US areas. Recovered status in Cohort 3 required two negative PCRs, clearance, or symptom resolution. Looked up from germline, CDR1 is SGHNT and CDR2 is YYREEE (reference sequence). The CDR3 covers 13 residues. Trimming left V 2 bases short and J 4 bases short, with 9 bases between. Using immunoSEQ multiplex PCR, the repertoire was profiled, and TCRdb retains in-frame clones only, with some absent. Among about 480,000 clones, around 87% were seen once, and the ten largest hold less than 2%. The chain recombines TRBV5-4 with TRBJ1-2; D is undetermined. This TCR was recovered from a middle-aged woman who had recovered from COVID-19. The sample was PBMCs or T cells enriched from blood (not recorded which). CDR3 sequence (DNA): TGTGCCAGCAGCTTATCGGGTACCTATGGCTACACCTTC. This gives the protein CASSLSGTYGYTF.